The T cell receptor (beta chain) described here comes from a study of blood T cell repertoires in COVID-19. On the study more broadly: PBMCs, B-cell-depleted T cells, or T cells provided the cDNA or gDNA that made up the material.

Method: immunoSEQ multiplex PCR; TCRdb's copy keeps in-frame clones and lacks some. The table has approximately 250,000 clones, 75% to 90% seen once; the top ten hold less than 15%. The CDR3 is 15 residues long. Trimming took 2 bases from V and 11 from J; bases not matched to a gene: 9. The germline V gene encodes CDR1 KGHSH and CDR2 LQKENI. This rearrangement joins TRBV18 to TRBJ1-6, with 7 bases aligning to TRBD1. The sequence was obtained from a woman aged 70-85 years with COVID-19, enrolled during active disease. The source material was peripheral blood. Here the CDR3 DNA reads TGTGCCAGCTCACCAATGCCGCAGGGGGAGGCACCCCTCCACTTT. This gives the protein CASSPMPQGEAPLHF.